These 5 T cell receptor beta chains came from one sample sequenced in a study of human T cells and chemical hapten exposure. TCRdb itself ran the RACE reads through MiXCR, one entry per CDR3 protein. Here the sample spans nearly 85,000 distinct CDR3 sequences, approximately 10% being singletons. Time point given: patch test 2, 6 weeks after DPC sensitization. Treatment here: therapeutic diphenylcyclopropenone sensitization with weekly scalp DPC. The sample in question was whole blood, obtained in connection with sensitization to the hapten diphenylcyclopropenone (DPC). Receptors were obtained from a man younger than 35 with alopecia areata. Some clones in this sample may be carry-over from other donors' samples.

V and J are TRBV2 and TRBJ1-5; tentative D call: TRBD1 (5 bases). CDR3 length: 11 residues. Germline lookup yields CDR1 SNHLY and CDR2 FYNNEI. Trimming took off 5 bases at V and 8 bases at J, with 7 bases between the two ends. The CDR3 loop reads CASSKGEPQHF. CDR3 sequence (DNA): TGTGCCAGCAGTAAAGGGGAGCCCCAGCATTTT.

This clonotype was recorded at least ten times. The chain is built from TRBV11-2 and TRBJ1-2; 7 bases match TRBD1. With V trimmed by 5 bases and J by 4 bases, 7 bases remained unmatched. Germline V gene data show CDR1 as SGHAT and CDR2 as FQNNGV. The CDR3 covers 14 residues. The CDR3 DNA follows: TGTGCCAGCAGCCACACAGGGGTCCCCTATGGCTACACCTTC. Amino acids: CASSHTGVPYGYTF.

The chain uses TRBV4-1 and TRBJ2-1; D is unclear. Trimming cost V 2 bases and J 4 bases, with 15 bases left between them. The CDR3 has 16 amino acids. Germline CDR1 MGHRA, CDR2 YSYEKL. CDR3 sequence reads: CASSQLSGSQYNEQFF. Written as DNA, the CDR3 is TGCGCCAGCAGCCAACTCTCGGGTAGCCAGTACAATGAGCAGTTCTTC.

In this sample, this clonotype turned up a few times. The V and J genes are TRBV6-5 and TRBJ2-3, with D perhaps matching TRBD2 (6 bases). The germline CDR1 and CDR2 sequences are MNHEY and SVGAGI. Trimming cost V 4 bases and J 1 base, with 9 bases left between them. CDR3 size: 14 residues. In DNA form, the CDR3 reads TGTGCCAGCAGTTGGGGACTTCGCACAGATACGCAGTATTTT. Amino acid sequence: CASSWGLRTDTQYF.

The rearrangement uses TRBV5-1 and TRBJ1-1; 10 nucleotides align to TRBD1. Germline CDR1 reads SGHRS; CDR2 reads YFSETQ. CDR3 length: 13 amino acids. V lost 8 bases, J lost 4 bases, and 5 bases stayed unmatched. CDR3 residues: CASSRDRGTEAFF. The CDR3 DNA reads TGCGCCAGTTCAAGGGACAGGGGCACTGAAGCTTTCTTT.